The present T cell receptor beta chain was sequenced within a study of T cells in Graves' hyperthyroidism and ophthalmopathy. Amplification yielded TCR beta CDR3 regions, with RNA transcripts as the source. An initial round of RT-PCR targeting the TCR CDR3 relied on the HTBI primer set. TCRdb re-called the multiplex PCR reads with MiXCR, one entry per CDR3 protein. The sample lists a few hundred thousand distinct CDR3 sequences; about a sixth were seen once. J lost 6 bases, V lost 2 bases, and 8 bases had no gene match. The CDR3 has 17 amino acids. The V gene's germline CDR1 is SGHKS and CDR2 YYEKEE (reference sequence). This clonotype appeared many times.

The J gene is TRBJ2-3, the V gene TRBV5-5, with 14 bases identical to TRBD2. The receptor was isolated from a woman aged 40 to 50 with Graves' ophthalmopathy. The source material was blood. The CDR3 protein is CASSFSGLAGASDTQYF. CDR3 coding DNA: TGTGCCAGCAGCTTTTCGGGACTAGCGGGAGCTTCCGATACGCAGTATTTT.